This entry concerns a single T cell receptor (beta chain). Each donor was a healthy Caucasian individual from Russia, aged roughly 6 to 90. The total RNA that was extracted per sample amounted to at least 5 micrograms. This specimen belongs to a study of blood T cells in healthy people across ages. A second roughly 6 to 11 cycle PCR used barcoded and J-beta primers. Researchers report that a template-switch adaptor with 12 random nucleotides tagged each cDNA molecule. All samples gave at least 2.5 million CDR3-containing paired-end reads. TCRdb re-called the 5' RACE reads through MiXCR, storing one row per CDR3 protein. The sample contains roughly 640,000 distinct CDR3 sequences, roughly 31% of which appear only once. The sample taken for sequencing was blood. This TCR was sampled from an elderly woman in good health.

The CDR3: CAWKMDVARGELFF. CDR3 in DNA: TGTGCCTGGAAAATGGACGTGGCTCGCGGGGAGCTGTTTTTT. The rearrangement uses TRBV30 and TRBJ2-2; D remains unclear. Germline V gene data show CDR1 as GTSNPN and CDR2 as SVGIG (reference sequence). V lost 4 bases, J lost 7 bases, and 16 bases lay in between. CDR3 length: 14 residues. Combining the CDR3 with reference TRBV30 and TRBJ2-2 gives the whole variable domain SQTIHQWPATLVQPVGSPLSLECTVEGTSNPNLYWYRQAAGRGLQLLFYSVGIGQISSEVPQNLSASRPQDRQFILSSKKLLLSDSGFYLCAWKMDVARGELFFGEGSRLTVL.